The rows below give T cell receptor beta chains drawn from one sample of a study of blood T cell repertoires in COVID-19. The data were produced by immunoSEQ multiplex PCR, yet TCRdb's version contains in-frame clones alone and is incomplete. The table shows 59,000 or so clones, with 79% occurring only once. Sequencing was carried out using peripheral blood. The source is a man aged 55 to 69 with acute or convalescent COVID-19. Both conserved end residues are part of each CDR3. D genes are given only for firm matches. Only some rows state a clone size, as once, few, many or a class for expanded clones.

J	V	size	D	CDR3	DNA
TRBJ1-4	TRBV5-6	few	-	CASSLGAGELEKLFF	TGTGCCAGCAGCTTGGGTGCAGGGGAGCTTGAAAAACTGTTTTTT
TRBJ2-2	TRBV19	-	TRBD2	CASSTLPSGAGLFF	TGTGCCAGTAGTACCCTGCCTAGCGGGGCGGGGCTGTTTTTT
TRBJ2-3	TRBV27	-	TRBD1	CASFKLGTGSDTQYF	TGTGCCAGCTTTAAACTGGGGACAGGGTCCGATACGCAGTATTTT
TRBJ1-1	TRBV30	-	-	CAGARANTEAFF	TGTGCGGGCGCCAGGGCTAACACTGAAGCTTTCTTT
TRBJ2-5	TRBV12-5	-	TRBD1	CASGTQGAGETQYF	TGTGCTAGTGGGACCCAGGGGGCTGGGGAGACCCAGTACTTC
TRBJ2-1	TRBV27	once	TRBD2	CASSLTSGSLGNEQFF	TGTGCCAGCAGTTTGACTAGCGGGAGTCTGGGCAATGAGCAGTTCTTC
TRBJ2-1	TRBV29-1	-	TRBD2	CSVEGREGQSSYNEQFF	TGCAGCGTTGAGGGGCGGGAGGGCCAGAGCTCCTACAATGAGCAGTTCTTC
TRBJ2-2	TRBV5-8	few	-	CASSLLTANTGELFF	TGTGCCAGCAGCTTGCTCACAGCGAACACCGGGGAGCTGTTTTTT
TRBJ1-1	TRBV7-9	-	TRBD1	CASSLFLGQGATEAFF	TGTGCCAGCAGCTTATTTCTAGGACAGGGGGCAACTGAAGCTTTCTTT
TRBJ2-3	TRBV5-5	-	TRBD2	CASSYSDGRETDTQYF	TGTGCCAGCAGCTATTCTGACGGGAGGGAAACAGATACGCAGTATTTT
TRBJ2-1	TRBV6-5	-	TRBD2	CASSRAGPRNEQFF	TGTGCCAGCAGTAGAGCGGGACCCCGCAATGAGCAGTTCTTC
TRBJ1-2	TRBV19	medium-sized	-	CASSIGTVPLYTF	TGTGCCAGTAGTATAGGAACAGTCCCCCTCTACACCTTC
TRBJ1-5	TRBV28	once	TRBD1	CASSLVGQVRNQPQHF	TGTGCCAGCAGTTTAGTTGGACAGGTTCGCAATCAGCCCCAGCATTTT
TRBJ2-7	TRBV4-1	-	TRBD2	CASSQTLAGPYEQYF	TGCGCCAGCAGCCAAACCTTAGCGGGACCATACGAGCAGTACTTC
TRBJ1-1	TRBV7-9	once	TRBD1	CASSFGQANTEAFF	TGTGCCAGCAGCTTCGGACAGGCGAACACTGAAGCTTTCTTT
TRBJ2-5	TRBV7-2	-	-	CASSRGQSETQYF	TGTGCCAGCAGCCGCGGACAGTCGGAGACCCAGTACTTC
TRBJ1-5	TRBV5-6	few	-	CASSLAGYQPQHF	TGTGCCAGCAGCTTGGCGGGTTATCAGCCCCAGCATTTT
TRBJ1-2	TRBV7-2	-	-	CASSLWGGNYGYTF	TGTGCCAGCAGCTTATGGGGGGGGAACTATGGCTACACCTTC
TRBJ2-1	TRBV5-1	few	-	CASSLFDSSYNEQFF	TGCGCCAGCAGCTTGTTTGACAGCTCCTACAATGAGCAGTTCTTC
TRBJ2-5	TRBV27	-	TRBD2	CASSLFSGSNEKMETQYF	TGTGCCAGCAGTTTATTTAGCGGGAGTAACGAGAAGATGGAGACCCAGTACTTC
TRBJ1-1	TRBV7-2	-	-	CASSLEGPGVAFF	TGTGCCAGCAGCTTAGAGGGGCCAGGGGTAGCTTTCTTT
TRBJ1-1	TRBV11-2	-	TRBD1	CASRRGTGYTEAFF	TGTGCCAGCAGACGGGGGACAGGCTACACTGAAGCTTTCTTT
TRBJ2-3	TRBV3-1/TRBV3-2	-	-	CASSQDRLGEDTQYF	TGTGCCAGCAGCCAAGATCGGCTTGGAGAAGATACGCAGTATTTT
TRBJ2-3	TRBV10-3	-	-	CAIRTTASTDTQYF	TGTGCCATCAGGACGACAGCCAGCACAGATACGCAGTATTTT
TRBJ1-2	TRBV2	-	-	CASQGSNYGYTF	TGTGCCAGCCAGGGGTCCAACTATGGCTACACCTTC
TRBJ2-7	TRBV29-1	-	TRBD2	CSVYERESSGEQYF	TGCAGCGTTTATGAGCGGGAGTCATCTGGGGAGCAGTACTTC
TRBJ1-2	TRBV9	-	-	CASSGSTRGGYTF	TGTGCCAGCAGCGGCAGCACGCGGGGTGGCTACACCTTC
TRBJ1-2	TRBV19	-	-	CASTLRGYGYTF	TGTGCCAGTACTTTGAGAGGCTATGGCTACACCTTC
TRBJ2-7	TRBV19	-	TRBD2	CASSIGGLAGGPNSYEQYF	TGTGCCAGTAGTATAGGGGGACTAGCGGGAGGACCCAACTCCTACGAGCAGTACTTC
TRBJ2-7	TRBV18	-	-	CASSPLQYEQYF	TGTGCCAGCTCCCCTTTGCAGTACGAGCAGTACTTC